This T cell receptor beta chain was recorded in a study of shared clonotypes between healthy human individuals. Evenly divided among several immunoSEQ plates was the genomic DNA of each subset. Data came from immunoSEQ multiplex PCR; TCRdb stores just in-frame clones and leaves some out. The sample includes around 2.5 million clones, approximately 93% of them seen just once. Study-level findings and limits: The study's rarefaction showed incomplete sorted-subset sequencing despite large depth.

In the case of this clone: Its antigen is currently unknown.

Germline loops: CDR1 SGHTA, CDR2 FQGTGA. CDR3 length equals 14 residues. The V and J ends lost 2 bases and 3 bases respectively, with 8 bases between them. The chain has TRBV7-3 and TRBJ2-4, with unresolved D. Sequencing was performed on naive CD4+ T cells from PBMCs. Stated subset: CD45RA+ positively selected. The sequence derives from a young man in good health. Some clones in this sample may be carry-over from other donors' samples. The DNA of the CDR3 is TGTGCCAGCAGCTTAGATGGCGGCAAAAACATTCAGTACTTC. Amino acids: CASSLDGGKNIQYF.